This T cell receptor beta chain comes out of a study of low-dose radiotherapy and immunotherapy resistance in tumors. Overall study context: First-strand cDNA relied on TRAV- and TRBV-specific primers spanning alpha and beta chains.

TCR amplification ran roughly 21 PCR cycles using constant-region and V-primer adapter primers. Via MiXCR, TCRdb re-called the reads, giving one row per CDR3 protein. Among over 50,000 distinct CDR3 sequences, around a third were seen once, and the ten largest hold approximately 8%. With 3 bases removed from V and 4 bases from J, the gap between germline ends came to 10 bases. CDR3 length: 13 amino acids. Germline V gene lookup returns CDR1 MDHEN and CDR2 SYDVKM. Documented time point: after trial treatment. Treatment defined: LDRT plus nivolumab, ipilimumab, low-dose cyclophosphamide and aspirin (RACIN trial). This clonotype was recorded at least ten times.

This sample comprised PBMCs, obtained after low-dose radiotherapy plus immunotherapy. This sequence originates from a male donor with rectosigmoid adenocarcinoma. The J gene is TRBJ2-7, the V gene TRBV28; D remains ambiguous. CDR3 bases: TGTGCCAGCAGTTTCTCAAAGGTGTACGAGCAGTACTTC. Amino acids: CASSFSKVYEQYF.